Reported below is one T cell receptor (beta chain). The data stem from a study of blood T cell repertoires in COVID-19. Overall study: There were acute and convalescent COVID-19 samples, and they came from the United States, Italy and Spain.

V dropped 3 bases and J dropped 0 bases, with 12 bases sitting between them. From germline, CDR1 is MGHDK and CDR2 SYGVNS. This CDR3 has 15 amino acids. Assay used: immunoSEQ multiplex PCR; TCRdb lists only in-frame clones, some missing. The repertoire holds 140,000 to 150,000 clones, with 84% as singletons. Sequencing input: peripheral blood. The rearrangement joins TRBV25-1 to TRBJ2-7; a weak D match, TRBD1 (5 bases). The receptor's source is a man aged 25 to 40 with COVID-19, enrolled during active disease. CDR3 residues: CASSDTGTLSYEQYF. For the CDR3, the DNA is TGTGCCAGCAGTGATACAGGTACCCTCTCCTACGAGCAGTACTTC.